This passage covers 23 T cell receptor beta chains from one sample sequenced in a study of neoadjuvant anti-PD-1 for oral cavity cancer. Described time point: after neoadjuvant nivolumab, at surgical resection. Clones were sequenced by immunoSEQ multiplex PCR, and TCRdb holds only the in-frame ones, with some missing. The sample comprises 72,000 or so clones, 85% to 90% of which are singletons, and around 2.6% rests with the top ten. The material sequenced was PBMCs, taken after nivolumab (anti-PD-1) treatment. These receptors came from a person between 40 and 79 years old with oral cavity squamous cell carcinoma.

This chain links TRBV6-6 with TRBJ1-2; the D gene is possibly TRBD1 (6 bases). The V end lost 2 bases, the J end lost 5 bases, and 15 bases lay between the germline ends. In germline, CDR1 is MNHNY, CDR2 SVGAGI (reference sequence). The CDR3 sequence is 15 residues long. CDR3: CASSYRSGAGYGYTF. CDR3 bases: TGTGCCAGCAGTTACCGGTCGGGGGCGGGATATGGCTACACCTTC.

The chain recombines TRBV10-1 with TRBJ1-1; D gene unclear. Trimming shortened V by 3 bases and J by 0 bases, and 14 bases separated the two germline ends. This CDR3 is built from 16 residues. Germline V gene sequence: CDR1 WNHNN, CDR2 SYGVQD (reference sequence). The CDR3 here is CASSEGWGSMNTEAFF. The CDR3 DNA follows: TGCGCCAGCAGTGAAGGTTGGGGATCCATGAACACTGAAGCTTTCTTT.

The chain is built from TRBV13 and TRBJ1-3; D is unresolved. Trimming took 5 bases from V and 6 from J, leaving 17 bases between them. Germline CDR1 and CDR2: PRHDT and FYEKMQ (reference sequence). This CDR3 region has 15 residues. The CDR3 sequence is CASSPYDRRENTIYF. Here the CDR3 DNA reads TGTGCCAGCAGCCCCTATGACCGACGTGAAAACACCATATATTTT.

DNA of the CDR3: TGCGCCAGCAGTGAGTTTCCCAGTCCCGCGAGGCAGTACTTC. Translating gives CASSEFPSPARQYF. The chain has TRBV10-1 and TRBJ2-7, with D hard to call. Germline lookup yields CDR1 WNHNN and CDR2 SYGVQD (reference sequence). The CDR3 totals 14 residues. V was trimmed by 1 base and J by 9 bases, leaving 16 bases between them.

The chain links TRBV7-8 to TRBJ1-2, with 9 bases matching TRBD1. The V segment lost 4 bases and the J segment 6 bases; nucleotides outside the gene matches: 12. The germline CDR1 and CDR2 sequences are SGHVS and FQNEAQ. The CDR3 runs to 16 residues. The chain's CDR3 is CASSSTYRGRVHGYTF. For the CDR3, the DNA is TGTGCCAGCAGCTCAACCTACAGGGGGCGCGTTCATGGCTACACCTTC.

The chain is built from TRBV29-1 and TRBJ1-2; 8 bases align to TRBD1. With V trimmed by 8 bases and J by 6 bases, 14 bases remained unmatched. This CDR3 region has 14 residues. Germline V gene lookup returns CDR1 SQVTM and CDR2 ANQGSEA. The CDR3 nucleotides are TGCAGCTCAACCTTGGCAGGGGGCGAACATGGCTACACCTTC. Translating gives CSSTLAGGEHGYTF.

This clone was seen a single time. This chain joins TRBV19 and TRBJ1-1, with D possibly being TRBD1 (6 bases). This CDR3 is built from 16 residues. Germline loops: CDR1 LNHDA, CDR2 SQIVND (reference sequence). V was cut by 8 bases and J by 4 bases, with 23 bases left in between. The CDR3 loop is CASSTERTVIPTEAFF. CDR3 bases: TGTGCCAGTTCCACCGAAAGGACAGTAATTCCCACTGAAGCTTTCTTT.

The CDR3 DNA follows: TGCGCCAGCAGCCAAGTTTCTGGAAACACCATATATTTT. Amino acids: CASSQVSGNTIYF. This chain uses TRBV4-1 with TRBJ1-3; D is uncertain. V was shortened by 1 base and J by 1 base, with 2 bases between the two germline ends. This CDR3 has 13 residues. The germline V gene encodes CDR1 MGHRA and CDR2 YSYEKL.

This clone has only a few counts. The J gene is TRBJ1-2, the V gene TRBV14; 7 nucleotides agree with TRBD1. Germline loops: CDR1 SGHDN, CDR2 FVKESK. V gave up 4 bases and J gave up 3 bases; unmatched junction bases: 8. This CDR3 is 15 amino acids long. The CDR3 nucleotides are TGTGCCAGCAGCCCCCCGGGACAGAACTACTATGGCTACACCTTC. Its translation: CASSPPGQNYYGYTF.

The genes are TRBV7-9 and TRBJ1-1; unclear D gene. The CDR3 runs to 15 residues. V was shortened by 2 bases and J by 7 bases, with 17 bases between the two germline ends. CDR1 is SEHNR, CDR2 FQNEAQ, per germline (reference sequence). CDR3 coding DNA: TGTGCCAGCAGCTTATACGGACGGCAGATCTTTGAAGCTTTCTTT. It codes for CASSLYGRQIFEAFF.

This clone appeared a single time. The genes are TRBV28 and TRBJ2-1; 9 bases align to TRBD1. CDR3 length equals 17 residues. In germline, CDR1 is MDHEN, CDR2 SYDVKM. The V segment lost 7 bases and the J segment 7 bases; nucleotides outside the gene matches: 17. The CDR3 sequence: CASTYPTRDRATNEQFF. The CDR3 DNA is TGTGCCAGCACATATCCTACCAGGGACAGGGCGACGAATGAGCAGTTCTTC.

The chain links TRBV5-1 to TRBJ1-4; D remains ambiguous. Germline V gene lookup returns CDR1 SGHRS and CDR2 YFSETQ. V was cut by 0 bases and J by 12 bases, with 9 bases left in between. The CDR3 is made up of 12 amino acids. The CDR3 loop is CASSLGGMELFF. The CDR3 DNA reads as TGCGCCAGCAGCTTGGGGGGAATGGAACTGTTTTTT.

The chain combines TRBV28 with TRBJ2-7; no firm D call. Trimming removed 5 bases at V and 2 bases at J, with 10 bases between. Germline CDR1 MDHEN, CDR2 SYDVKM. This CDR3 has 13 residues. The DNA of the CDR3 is TGTGCCAGCAGTAGGCCCGAGCCCTACGAGCAGTACTTC. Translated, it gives CASSRPEPYEQYF.

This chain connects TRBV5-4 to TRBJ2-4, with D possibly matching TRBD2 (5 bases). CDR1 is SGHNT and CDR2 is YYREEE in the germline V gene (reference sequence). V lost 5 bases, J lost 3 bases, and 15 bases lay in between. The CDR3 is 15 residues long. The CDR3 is CASRTGRDDKNIQYF. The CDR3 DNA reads TGTGCCAGCAGGACTGGCCGGGATGACAAAAACATTCAGTACTTC.

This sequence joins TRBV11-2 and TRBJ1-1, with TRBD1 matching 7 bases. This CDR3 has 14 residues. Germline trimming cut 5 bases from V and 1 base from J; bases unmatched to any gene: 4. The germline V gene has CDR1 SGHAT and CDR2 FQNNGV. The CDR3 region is CASSDRQGNTEAFF. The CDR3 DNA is TGTGCCAGCAGCGACCGACAGGGGAACACTGAAGCTTTCTTT.

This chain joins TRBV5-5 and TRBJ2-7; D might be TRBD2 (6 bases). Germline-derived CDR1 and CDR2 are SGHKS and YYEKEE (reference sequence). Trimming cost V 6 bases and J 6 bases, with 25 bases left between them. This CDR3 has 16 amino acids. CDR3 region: CASIPHIAVRRGEQYF. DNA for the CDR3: TGTGCCAGCATCCCGCATATAGCGGTTCGACGTGGCGAGCAGTACTTC.

This CDR3 reads CSARGRYGYTF. The DNA for the CDR3 is TGCAGTGCTAGAGGCAGGTATGGCTACACCTTC. The gene calls are TRBV20-1 and TRBJ1-2, with unresolved D. Germline V gene data show CDR1 as DFQATT and CDR2 as SNEGSKA (reference sequence). The CDR3 totals 11 residues. Trimming cost V 1 base and J 5 bases, with 5 bases left between them.

The CDR3 DNA reads TGCGCCAGCAGCCAAGTACTGGCTAGGGTCTCTGGCTACACCTTC. Protein: CASSQVLARVSGYTF. The chain recombines TRBV4-1 with TRBJ1-2; D ambiguous. The CDR3 runs 15 residues. Germline loops: CDR1 MGHRA, CDR2 YSYEKL. With 1 base removed from V and 7 bases from J, the gap between germline ends came to 16 bases.

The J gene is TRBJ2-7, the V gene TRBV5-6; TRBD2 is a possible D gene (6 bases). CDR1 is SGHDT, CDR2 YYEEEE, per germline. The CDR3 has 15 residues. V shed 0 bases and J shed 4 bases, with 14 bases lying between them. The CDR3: CASSLVAGRGYEQYF. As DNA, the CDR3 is TGTGCCAGCAGCTTGGTCGCGGGAAGAGGGTACGAGCAGTACTTC.

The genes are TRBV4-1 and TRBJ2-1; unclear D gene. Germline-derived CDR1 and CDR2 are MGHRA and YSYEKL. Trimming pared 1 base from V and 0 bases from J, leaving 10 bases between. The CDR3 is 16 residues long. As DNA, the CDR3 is TGCGCCAGCAGCCAAGTCAACATCCTCTCCTACAATGAGCAGTTCTTC. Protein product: CASSQVNILSYNEQFF.

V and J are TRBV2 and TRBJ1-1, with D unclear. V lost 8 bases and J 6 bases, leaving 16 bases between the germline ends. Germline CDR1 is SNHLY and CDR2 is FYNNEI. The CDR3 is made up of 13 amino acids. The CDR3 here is CASQWERAAEAFF. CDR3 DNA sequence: TGTGCCAGCCAGTGGGAGAGGGCGGCTGAAGCTTTCTTT.

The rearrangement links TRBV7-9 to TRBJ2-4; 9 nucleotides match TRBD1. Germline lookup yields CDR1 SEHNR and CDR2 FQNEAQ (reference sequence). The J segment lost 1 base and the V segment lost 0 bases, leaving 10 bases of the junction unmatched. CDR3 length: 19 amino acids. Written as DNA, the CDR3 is TGTGCCAGCAGCTTAGCCCTTACAGGGGGCCGGGGGGCCAAAAACATTCAGTACTTC. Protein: CASSLALTGGRGAKNIQYF. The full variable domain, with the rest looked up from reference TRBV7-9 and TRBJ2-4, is DTGVSQNPRHKITKRGQNVTFRCDPISEHNRLYWYRQTLGQGPEFLTYFQNEAQLEKSRLLSDRFSAERPKGSFSTLEIQRTEQGDSAMYLCASSLALTGGRGAKNIQYFGAGTRLSVL.

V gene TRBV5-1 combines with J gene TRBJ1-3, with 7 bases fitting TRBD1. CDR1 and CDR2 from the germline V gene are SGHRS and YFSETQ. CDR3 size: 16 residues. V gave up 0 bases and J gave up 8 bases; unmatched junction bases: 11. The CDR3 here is CASSLGLTGYGDTIYF. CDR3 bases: TGCGCCAGCAGCTTGGGGCTGACAGGGTACGGGGACACCATATATTTT.